The sequence of this T cell receptor (beta chain) was determined in a study of CD8 T cells in Susac syndrome. Random hexamers primed reverse transcription of 0.5 to 1 ug RNA. Amplification of TCR beta CDR3 across 54 Vbeta and 13 Jbeta was performed with immunoSEQ multiplex PCR. MiXCR was run by TCRdb on the immunoSEQ multiplex PCR reads, yielding one entry per CDR3 protein. The repertoire holds about 240,000 distinct CDR3 sequences, with approximately 95% as singletons. The ends lost 3 bases at V and 0 bases at J; junction bases unmatched: 14. The CDR3 is made up of 20 amino acids. Germline-derived CDR1 and CDR2 are DFQATT and SNEGSKA (reference sequence).

The TCR sequence derives from a human donor with Susac syndrome. Material for sequencing was CD4+ T cells from PBMCs. The genes are TRBV20-1 and TRBJ2-3; TRBD2 aligns across 14 bases. In nucleotides, the CDR3 is TGCAGTGCTAGCCCCGGACTAGCGGGAGGCGTAATACCTAGCACAGATACGCAGTATTTT. This translates into CSASPGLAGGVIPSTDTQYF.